The source of this TCR beta chain is a study of cytotoxic CD8 clonotypes in ibrutinib-treated CLL. Here immunoSEQ multiplex PCR was the method, and the copy in TCRdb shows in-frame clones only, minus some. The sample lists 300,000 to 350,000 clones, 70% to 80% seen once, with roughly 6.3% in the top ten. Germline-derived CDR1 and CDR2 are MNHEY and SVGAGI. This CDR3 region has 12 residues. V lost 11 bases, J lost 3 bases, and 2 bases stayed unmatched. The V call is TRBV6-5, the J call TRBJ2-1, with 9 bases that match TRBD2. The sequence was collected from a human donor with chronic lymphocytic leukemia. This specimen consisted of PBMCs, obtained before ibrutinib treatment. CDR3 sequence: CAVSGSYNEQFF. CDR3 nucleotide sequence: TGTGCCGTTAGCGGGAGCTACAATGAGCAGTTCTTC.